The 29 T cell receptor beta chains below come from one sample, sequenced in a study of TIL therapy for anti-PD-1-resistant metastatic lung cancer. Sequencing used immunoSEQ v3. The method was immunoSEQ multiplex PCR; TCRdb's version includes in-frame clones alone and lacks a portion of them. The data hold just over 25,000 clones, with around 77% observed a single time. Time point described: pre-treatment sample, taken before nivolumab and TIL therapy. Tumor tissue came from excised metastases, mostly pleural nodules or supraclavicular lymph nodes. The source was tumor tissue, collected at baseline. The source of these receptors is a person aged 25 to 80 with non-small cell lung cancer.

A few counts support this clone. The chain has TRBV19 and TRBJ1-1; unclear D gene. The CDR3 extends over 14 amino acids. Germline V gene lookup returns CDR1 LNHDA and CDR2 SQIVND (reference sequence). V lost 6 bases and J 0 bases, leaving 11 bases between the germline ends. CDR3 sequence (DNA): TGTGCCAGTAGGGTGGCGGATTTGAACACTGAAGCTTTCTTT. Its translation is CASRVADLNTEAFF.

The CDR3 reads CASSQGIMNEQFF. DNA for the CDR3: TGCGCCAGCAGCCAAGGAATTATGAATGAGCAGTTCTTC. V gene TRBV4-1 combines with J gene TRBJ2-1, with D hard to call. Per the germline V gene, CDR1 is MGHRA and CDR2 is YSYEKL. Trimming took off 1 base at V and 7 bases at J, with 8 bases between the two ends. This CDR3 has 13 amino acids.

This clone was counted only a few times. The chain carries TRBV25-1 and TRBJ2-7; D possibly corresponds to TRBD1 (5 bases). The ends were cut back, 4 bases at V and 5 bases at J, with 12 bases in the middle. CDR1 and CDR2 (germline): MGHDK, SYGVNS. The CDR3 extends over 13 amino acids. DNA for the CDR3: TGTGCCAGCAGTGTAGCAGGGCGAGACGAGCAGTACTTC. Amino acids: CASSVAGRDEQYF.

This sequence joins TRBV7-9 and TRBJ1-2; weak D call: TRBD1 (5 bases). V was cut by 5 bases and J by 1 base, with 8 bases left in between. Germline V gene sequence: CDR1 SEHNR, CDR2 FQNEAQ (reference sequence). This CDR3 spans 13 amino acids. Here the CDR3 DNA reads TGTGCCAGCAGCCCGGGACTTAACTATGGCTACACCTTC. Protein product: CASSPGLNYGYTF.

The rearrangement uses TRBV12-5 and TRBJ2-5; no firm D call. The V end was cut by 5 bases, the J end by 4 bases, with 8 bases between. Germline V gene sequence: CDR1 LGHNT, CDR2 FRNRAP. The CDR3 has 12 residues. As DNA, the CDR3 is TGTGCTAGTGGTCCCCGGGTAGAGACCCAGTACTTC. It translates to CASGPRVETQYF.

This clone is a singleton in its sample. The chain is built from TRBV5-6 and TRBJ2-7; 15 bases align to TRBD2. The J segment lost 0 bases and the V segment lost 3 bases, leaving 10 bases of the junction unmatched. This CDR3 region has 19 residues. Germline V CDR1 and CDR2: SGHDT, YYEEEE. This CDR3 is CASSSSGTSGGSFSYEQYF. CDR3 bases: TGTGCCAGCAGCTCCTCCGGGACTAGCGGGGGGTCCTTCTCCTACGAGCAGTACTTC.

The gene calls are TRBV4-1 and TRBJ2-2; 9 bases are a match to TRBD2. The CDR3 spans 18 residues. The junction had 11 bases not matched to a gene; V was cut back by 3 bases and J by 3 bases. Germline CDR1 MGHRA, CDR2 YSYEKL. The CDR3 loop reads CASSHTRLAGSYTGELFF. The CDR3 DNA reads as TGCGCCAGCAGCCATACTCGGCTAGCGGGGTCTTACACCGGGGAGCTGTTTTTT.

This chain uses TRBV5-1 with TRBJ1-1; the match to TRBD1 covers 12 bases. Germline lookup yields CDR1 SGHRS and CDR2 YFSETQ. The CDR3 covers 14 residues. V gave up 4 bases and J gave up 10 bases; unmatched junction bases: 8. CDR3 in amino acids: CASSPGQGALGAFF. In DNA form, the CDR3 reads TGCGCCAGCAGCCCGGGACAGGGGGCCCTTGGAGCTTTCTTT.

V and J are TRBV27 and TRBJ1-1, with a weak D call TRBD1 (6 bases). The CDR3 contains 14 residues. CDR1 is MNHEY, CDR2 SMNVEV, per germline (reference sequence). The V and J ends lost 3 bases and 3 bases respectively, with 11 bases between them. CDR3 loop: CASSFRGVHTEAFF. The DNA of the CDR3 is TGTGCCAGCAGTTTTAGGGGGGTGCACACTGAAGCTTTCTTT.

The rearrangement links TRBV5-1 to TRBJ2-1, with D maybe TRBD2 (7 bases). V gave up 5 bases and J gave up 7 bases, with 16 bases separating them. The CDR3 runs 14 residues. Germline lookup yields CDR1 SGHRS and CDR2 YFSETQ. CDR3 nucleotides: TGCGCCAGCAGTTCAGAGGGGGGGCGTAATGAGCAGTTCTTC. Translated, it gives CASSSEGGRNEQFF.

V and J are TRBV6-6 and TRBJ1-1, with unresolved D. Germline V gene data show CDR1 as MNHNY and CDR2 as SVGAGI (reference sequence). This CDR3 comprises 14 residues. Deletions cut 4 bases from V and 4 bases from J, with 13 bases between. The CDR3 is CASSFRKGGTEAFF. The DNA of the CDR3 is TGTGCCAGCAGTTTCCGTAAGGGAGGCACTGAAGCTTTCTTT.

The chain recombines TRBV25-1 with TRBJ1-4, with TRBD1 as a possible D gene (6 bases). Germline values: CDR1 MGHDK, CDR2 SYGVNS. The germline V and J ends were trimmed by 7 bases and 4 bases, with 16 bases remaining between them. The CDR3 has 15 amino acids. The DNA for the CDR3 is TGTGCCAGCACCGGGGTCGGGGGCTTTAATGAAAAACTGTTTTTT. Translating it yields CASTGVGGFNEKLFF.

This clone has a handful of counts. The chain carries TRBV19 and TRBJ1-2; possibly TRBD1 for D (6 bases). The CDR3 length is 11 residues. Germline V gene data show CDR1 as LNHDA and CDR2 as SQIVND (reference sequence). Trimming cost V 8 bases and J 4 bases, with 8 bases left between them. CDR3 sequence reads: CASGDTYGYTF. CDR3 DNA sequence: TGTGCCAGTGGGGACACCTATGGCTACACCTTC.

The chain joins TRBV25-1 to TRBJ1-1; TRBD1 is a possible D gene (5 bases). Trimming took 4 bases from V and 0 from J, leaving 9 bases between them. The length of the CDR3 is 14 residues. The germline CDR1 and CDR2 sequences are MGHDK and SYGVNS. Written as DNA, the CDR3 is TGTGCCAGCAGTGCCCTGACAGTGAACACTGAAGCTTTCTTT. This gives the protein CASSALTVNTEAFF.

V gene TRBV4-3 combines with J gene TRBJ2-1; 14 nucleotides match TRBD2. Germline CDR1 LGHNA, CDR2 YSLEER. This CDR3 has 19 residues. J gave up 2 bases and V 4 bases, and 10 bases lay outside the gene matches. The DNA for the CDR3 is TGCGCCAGCAGCCCTAGGACTAGCGGGGGGCTTATGACCTACAATGAGCAGTTCTTC. Protein product: CASSPRTSGGLMTYNEQFF.

V usage is TRBV6-5 and J usage is TRBJ2-7; 9 bases agree with TRBD1. CDR3 size: 15 residues. V shed 5 bases, J shed 0 bases, and the junction held 5 bases outside the gene matches. In germline, CDR1 is MNHEY, CDR2 SVGAGI. The CDR3 nucleotides read TGTGCCAGCAGTAACGACAGGGGGAGCTCCTACGAGCAGTACTTC. Its protein product is CASSNDRGSSYEQYF.

This clone was observed a few times. This rearrangement joins TRBV19 to TRBJ2-7, with D perhaps matching TRBD2 (6 bases). Trimming removed 8 bases from V and 0 bases from J, with 17 bases in between. Germline lookup yields CDR1 LNHDA and CDR2 SQIVND (reference sequence). The CDR3 covers 15 residues. In DNA form, the CDR3 reads TGTGCCAGTGGAAGAGGGATCGGGAGCTCCTACGAGCAGTACTTC. Its protein is CASGRGIGSSYEQYF.

The V gene is TRBV10-3, the J gene TRBJ1-2; D may be TRBD1 (6 bases). Germline V CDR1 and CDR2: ENHRY, SYGVKD. Between the trimmed V and J ends, which lost 10 bases and 6 bases, there was a span of 21 bases. The CDR3 covers 14 residues. CDR3: CATLSLGQFDGYTF. The CDR3 DNA reads as TGTGCCACCCTCTCCCTTGGACAGTTCGATGGCTACACCTTC.

The count of this clone is one. V and J are TRBV19 and TRBJ1-2, with 11 nucleotides matching TRBD1. After removal of 4 bases from V and 6 bases from J, the junction contained 7 bases not matched to a gene. Germline assignment: CDR1 LNHDA and CDR2 SQIVND (reference sequence). CDR3 length: 15 amino acids. CDR3 in amino acids: CASSTDRGLFDGYTF. Here the CDR3 DNA reads TGTGCCAGTAGTACGGACAGGGGGCTCTTCGATGGCTACACCTTC. Full variable domain (remainder filled in from reference TRBV19 and TRBJ1-2): DGGITQSPKYLFRKEGQNVTLSCEQNLNHDAMYWYRQDPGQGLRLIYYSQIVNDFQKGDIAEGYSVSREKKESFPLTVTSAQKNPTAFYLCASSTDRGLFDGYTFGSGTRLTVV.

J is TRBJ1-4 and V is TRBV12-5; D is unclear. The CDR3 extends over 14 amino acids. Germline assignment: CDR1 LGHNT and CDR2 FRNRAP. V lost 7 bases and J lost 8, with 17 bases in between. The CDR3 coding sequence is TGTGCTAGTGCCATGCTGGCAGGTTCAGAAAAACTGTTTTTT. Amino acids: CASAMLAGSEKLFF.

This clone is judged medium-sized. A junction end diverges from the germline sequence, so it may reflect a read error. The chain has TRBV7-9 and TRBJ2-7; D is unresolved. Germline CDR1 SEHNR, CDR2 FQNEAQ (reference sequence). The CDR3 loop spans 9 amino acids. CDR3 in amino acids: CASSTPRDF. The CDR3 DNA sequence: TGTGCCAGCAGCACTCCTCGGGACTTC. Looking up the rest from reference TRBV7-9 and TRBJ2-7 gives the full variable domain: DTGVSQNPRHKITKRGQNVTFRCDPISEHNRLYWYRQTLGQGPEFLTYFQNEAQLEKSRLLSDRFSAERPKGSFSTLEIQRTEQGDSAMYLCASSTPRDFGPGTRLTVT.

This clone was detected only a few times. The chain links TRBV11-2 to TRBJ2-1, with TRBD1 as a possible D gene (6 bases). CDR1 is SGHAT and CDR2 is FQNNGV in the germline V gene. The CDR3 totals 13 residues. Trimming left V 5 bases short and J 6 bases short, with 11 bases between. The CDR3 nucleotides are TGTGCCAGCAGCACCGTAGGGGGCAATGAGCAGTTCTTC. It translates to CASSTVGGNEQFF. The full variable domain, with the rest looked up from reference TRBV11-2 and TRBJ2-1, is EAGVAQSPRYKIIEKRQSVAFWCNPISGHATLYWYQQILGQGPKLLIQFQNNGVVDDSQLPKDRFSAERLKGVDSTLKIQPAKLEDSAVYLCASSTVGGNEQFFGPGTRLTVL.

This sequence joins TRBV5-1 and TRBJ1-1; the match to TRBD1 covers 8 bases. This CDR3 spans 14 amino acids. Germline V lookup: CDR1 SGHRS, CDR2 YFSETQ. J was trimmed by 5 bases and V by 0 bases; bases with no gene match: 3. The CDR3 nucleotides are TGCGCCAGCAGCTTGGAAACAGGGGGTACTGAAGCTTTCTTT. Its protein is CASSLETGGTEAFF.

This clone rates as medium-sized (0.01 to 0.1%). CDR3 nucleotides: TGTGCCAGCAGCTTAAGGTCGGGGACAGGGGGTTCACCCCTCCACTTT. Translating gives CASSLRSGTGGSPLHF. The rearrangement joins TRBV7-6 to TRBJ1-6; 11 positions agree with TRBD1. The V gene's germline CDR1 is SGHVS and CDR2 FNYEAQ. V shed 2 bases, J shed 9 bases, and the junction held 6 bases outside the gene matches. The CDR3 runs to 16 residues.

The chain has TRBV5-1 and TRBJ2-3; D is possibly TRBD1 (6 bases). The CDR3 length is 13 residues. Germline V lookup: CDR1 SGHRS, CDR2 YFSETQ. The V gene lost 4 bases and the J gene lost 4 bases, with 10 bases spanning the gap. CDR3 in amino acids: CASSRRQADTQYF. CDR3 bases: TGCGCCAGCAGCCGGCGACAGGCAGATACGCAGTATTTT.

This chain uses TRBV5-1 with TRBJ2-5, with D hard to call. V lost 0 bases to trimming and J lost 1 base, with 10 bases between them. The CDR3 runs to 15 residues. Germline CDR1 and CDR2: SGHRS and YFSETQ. The CDR3 DNA follows: TGCGCCAGCAGCTTGGGGCAGACCCGCCAAGAGACCCAGTACTTC. It translates to CASSLGQTRQETQYF.

CDR3 sequence: CASSTSTGNEKLFF. CDR3 bases: TGTGCCAGTAGTACCTCGACAGGGAACGAAAAACTGTTTTTT. The V and J genes are TRBV19 and TRBJ1-4; 7 bases line up with TRBD1. CDR1 is LNHDA, CDR2 SQIVND, per germline (reference sequence). V gave up 4 bases and J gave up 8 bases; unmatched junction bases: 7. This CDR3 is built from 14 residues.

The chain couples TRBV5-1 to TRBJ2-1; 8 bases fit TRBD1. Germline V gene lookup returns CDR1 SGHRS and CDR2 YFSETQ. J was trimmed by 7 bases and V by 4 bases; bases with no gene match: 13. This CDR3 comprises 16 residues. The CDR3 bases are TGCGCCAGCAGCCTAGGACAGGGTTTTTCGATAAATGAGCAGTTCTTC. Translation gives CASSLGQGFSINEQFF.

The gene calls are TRBV5-1 and TRBJ2-1, with TRBD2 matching over 13 bases. Losses at the gene ends were 6 bases for V and 7 bases for J; bases not matched to a gene: 7. The CDR3 is 15 amino acids. Germline assignment: CDR1 SGHRS and CDR2 YFSETQ. The CDR3 region is CASIGLAGVGNEQFF. The CDR3 DNA reads TGCGCCAGCATAGGACTAGCGGGGGTGGGGAATGAGCAGTTCTTC.